These 4 T cell receptor beta chains were sequenced from one sample in a study of T cell responses to AZD1222 COVID-19 vaccine (dated by TCRdb to about 2021). The time point label on this specimen signifies: baseline before first vaccination. Libraries came from the immunoSEQ multiplex PCR assay. TCRdb retrieved this table from immuneACCESS and kept in-frame rearrangements only. Not all clones are present; in checked studies, unresolved V genes account for under half, and no reason is known for the remainder. For this sample the table gives some 150,000 clones, of which about 87% were detected only once. In total, the top ten clones hold approximately 2.3% of the sample. Sequencing used peripheral blood, obtained on day 0 of AZD1222 vaccination. These receptors were taken from an adult in good health.

The chain combines TRBV27 with TRBJ2-7; possibly TRBD1 for D (6 bases). V gave up 8 bases and J gave up 6 bases, with 20 bases separating them. The CDR3 totals 14 residues. Germline CDR1 MNHEY, CDR2 SMNVEV (reference sequence). The CDR3 DNA follows: TGTGCCAGCGGCTCACAGGGACGAGTGATCGAGCAGTACTTC. Translation gives CASGSQGRVIEQYF.

As DNA, the CDR3 is TGTGCCTGGGGGAGCCCGTCGCTAGGCTACGAGCAGTACTTC. Protein sequence: CAWGSPSLGYEQYF. The chain links TRBV30 to TRBJ2-7; weak D call: TRBD2 (5 bases). Germline CDR1 GTSNPN, CDR2 SVGIG (reference sequence). V was clipped by 5 bases and J by 3 bases, with 17 bases between them. This CDR3 has 14 residues.

This chain joins TRBV29-1 and TRBJ2-7; no definite D call. Per germline, CDR1 SQVTM and CDR2 ANQGSEA. The V gene lost 4 bases and the J gene lost 0 bases, with 19 bases spanning the gap. This CDR3 region has 16 residues. The CDR3: CSVADSKVESSYEQYF. CDR3 sequence (DNA): TGCAGCGTTGCTGATAGCAAGGTCGAAAGCTCCTACGAGCAGTACTTC.

The chain employs TRBV5-1 and TRBJ1-2; perhaps TRBD1 as D (5 bases). The V end lost 4 bases, the J end lost 5 bases, and 15 bases lay between the germline ends. CDR3 length equals 14 residues. CDR1 and CDR2 (germline): SGHRS, YFSETQ. DNA for the CDR3: TGCGCCAGCAGCCTGACAGCGACTGGGTATGGCTACACCTTC. Translating gives CASSLTATGYGYTF. Looking up the rest from reference TRBV5-1 and TRBJ1-2 gives the full variable domain: KAGVTQTPRYLIKTRGQQVTLSCSPISGHRSVSWYQQTPGQGLQFLFEYFSETQRNKGNFPGRFSGRQFSNSRSEMNVSTLELGDSALYLCASSLTATGYGYTFGSGTRLTVV.